One and the same sample provided the 27 T cell receptor beta chains below, sequenced in a study of cytomegalovirus exposure and HLA in healthy donors. Method: immunoSEQ multiplex PCR; TCRdb's copy keeps in-frame clones and lacks some. This table has 71,000 or so clones, 85% to 95% appearing once. Sequencing was performed on PBMCs. These TCRs come from a man in his late teens or twenties in good health and CMV-seropositive.

The CDR3 sequence is CASSRALSSGGYNEQFF. The CDR3, as DNA: TGTGCCAGCTCACGAGCCCTCTCTAGCGGGGGTTACAATGAGCAGTTCTTC. The J gene is TRBJ2-1, the V gene TRBV18, with 10 bases aligning to TRBD2. The J segment lost 4 bases and the V segment lost 4 bases, leaving 10 bases of the junction unmatched. Looked up from germline, CDR1 is KGHSH and CDR2 is LQKENI. The CDR3 is 17 residues long.

A few counts support this clone. The V gene is TRBV30, the J gene TRBJ2-3; the D is unclear. Trimming left V 1 base short and J 6 bases short, with 5 bases between. CDR1 is GTSNPN and CDR2 is SVGIG in the germline V gene (reference sequence). The CDR3 runs to 11 residues. The CDR3 region has the DNA TGTGCCTGGAGTGCAGCGGATACGCAGTATTTT. This codes for CAWSAADTQYF.

The chain employs TRBV5-1 and TRBJ2-5; D is ambiguous. Trimming took off 0 bases at V and 1 base at J, with 7 bases between the two ends. Germline V lookup: CDR1 SGHRS, CDR2 YFSETQ. The CDR3 is 14 residues long. CDR3 sequence: CASSLGQVQETQYF. For the CDR3, the DNA is TGCGCCAGCAGCTTGGGGCAGGTCCAAGAGACCCAGTACTTC.

The chain has TRBV4-2 and TRBJ2-7, with TRBD1 as a possible D gene (6 bases). Germline V gene lookup returns CDR1 LGHNA and CDR2 YNFKEQ. V was cut by 3 bases and J by 3 bases, with 9 bases left in between. The CDR3 consists of 13 residues. Here the CDR3 DNA reads TGTGCCAGCAGCCAGCTGGACAGCTACGAGCAGTACTTC. Encoded protein: CASSQLDSYEQYF.

V gene TRBV7-9 combines with J gene TRBJ2-7; 7 bases align to TRBD1. Trimming at V came to 4 bases and at J to 5 bases, leaving 5 bases not matched to a gene. The CDR3 sequence is 13 residues long. In germline, CDR1 is SEHNR, CDR2 FQNEAQ (reference sequence). The CDR3 coding sequence is TGTGCCAGCAGCTCGACACAGGGGAACGAGCAGTACTTC. This translates into CASSSTQGNEQYF.

This chain joins TRBV5-1 and TRBJ2-1; D possibly corresponds to TRBD2 (5 bases). The CDR3 runs to 15 residues. Between the trimmed V and J ends, which lost 4 bases and 4 bases, there was a span of 15 bases. Germline CDR1 and CDR2: SGHRS and YFSETQ. The chain's CDR3 is CASSQQPGLYNEQFF. The CDR3 nucleotides read TGCGCCAGCAGCCAACAACCCGGACTGTACAATGAGCAGTTCTTC.

The genes are TRBV12-2 and TRBJ2-7; the tabulated D call, TRBD2, remains unverified against the DNA. TRBV12-2 is tagged as a pseudogene. CDR3 length: 15 residues. CDR3 sequence (DNA): TGTGCAAGTCGCTTAGCCTTAGCGGTTTCCTACGAGCAGTACTTC. Residues: CASRLALAVSYEQYF.

The CDR3 is CASSVARGRAGELFF. The DNA for the CDR3 is TGTGCCAGCAGCGTAGCTCGGGGGAGGGCCGGGGAGCTGTTTTTT. V is TRBV9 and J is TRBJ2-2; 7 bases are a match to TRBD2. The J segment lost 6 bases and the V segment lost 0 bases, leaving 5 bases of the junction unmatched. The CDR3 has 15 residues. Germline V lookup: CDR1 SGDLS, CDR2 YYNGEE.

Only one count was recorded for this clone. This chain joins TRBV5-1 and TRBJ2-2; weak D call: TRBD2 (6 bases). The CDR3 length is 15 residues. The germline V and J ends were trimmed by 0 bases and 6 bases, with 12 bases remaining between them. Germline CDR1 and CDR2: SGHRS and YFSETQ. For the CDR3, the DNA is TGCGCCAGCAGCTTGGCCCACCGGGGGTCCGGGGAGCTGTTTTTT. Its protein is CASSLAHRGSGELFF.

The chain joins TRBV28 to TRBJ1-3; D possibly corresponds to TRBD1 (5 bases). Germline lookup yields CDR1 MDHEN and CDR2 SYDVKM. Trimming pared 6 bases from V and 4 bases from J, leaving 19 bases between. The CDR3 is made up of 16 amino acids. The CDR3 sequence: CASSRLGGTLGNTIYF. The CDR3 DNA sequence: TGTGCCAGCAGCCGGCTGGGGGGGACTTTAGGAAACACCATATATTTT.

This chain uses TRBV5-5 with TRBJ1-6; 7 bases fit TRBD1. Germline V lookup: CDR1 SGHKS, CDR2 YYEKEE (reference sequence). The length of the CDR3 is 15 residues. V shed 4 bases, J shed 10 bases, and the junction held 11 bases outside the gene matches. CDR3 coding DNA: TGTGCCAGCAGCGTAGGTCCGAGGGGGCAGTCACCCCTCCACTTT. Protein sequence: CASSVGPRGQSPLHF.

With respect to this clone: Germline is not matched at one junction end, which may reflect a read error. The chain joins TRBV30 to TRBJ2-7; 12 bases agree with TRBD2. The CDR3 has 15 residues. In germline, CDR1 is GTSNPN, CDR2 SVGIG (reference sequence). CDR3 bases: TGTGCCTGGACCACCCAAGGACTAGCGGGATCAACCCCCGTCTTC. Its translation is CAWTTQGLAGSTPVF.

Concerning this clone: This specimen includes other DNA sequences encoding the same CDR3. The chain carries TRBV4-2 and TRBJ2-5; 13 bases agree with TRBD2. The V gene's germline CDR1 is LGHNA and CDR2 YNFKEQ. This CDR3 comprises 16 residues. Trimming cost V 0 bases and J 5 bases; bases outside gene matches: 3. CDR3 residues: CASSQELAGGRETQYF. CDR3 in DNA: TGTGCCAGCAGCCAAGAACTAGCGGGGGGGCGGGAGACCCAGTACTTC.

The chain combines TRBV6-1 with TRBJ2-6; TRBD1 matches at 8 bases. Looked up from germline, CDR1 is MNHNS and CDR2 is SASEGT. The trim removed 2 bases at V and 0 bases at J, leaving 6 bases unmatched. The CDR3 consists of 18 residues. CDR3 coding DNA: TGTGCCAGCAGTGAACGGGGCAGGGGGCTCTCTGGGGCCAACGTCCTGACTTTC. It is translated as CASSERGRGLSGANVLTF.

This clone was seen just once. The chain has TRBV6-1 and TRBJ1-1, with a tentative D call TRBD1 (6 bases). CDR3 size: 15 residues. In germline, CDR1 is MNHNS, CDR2 SASEGT. Trimming removed 4 bases at V and 1 base at J, with 13 bases between. The CDR3 spells CASSVRGGGNTEAFF. The CDR3 DNA reads TGTGCCAGCAGTGTGAGGGGGGGAGGGAACACTGAAGCTTTCTTT.

This chain uses TRBV28 with TRBJ2-7; TRBD2 matches at 15 bases. Germline loops: CDR1 MDHEN, CDR2 SYDVKM. J gave up 6 bases and V 7 bases, and 10 bases lay outside the gene matches. The CDR3 length is 16 residues. The CDR3 loop is CASNVGLAGGPGEQYF. In DNA, the CDR3 is TGTGCCAGCAACGTCGGACTAGCGGGAGGGCCGGGCGAGCAGTACTTC.

The chain combines TRBV6-5 with TRBJ2-1; 12 positions agree with TRBD2. V dropped 5 bases and J dropped 6; count of bases not matched to a gene: 5. The CDR3 extends over 15 amino acids. Germline loops: CDR1 MNHEY, CDR2 SVGAGI. CDR3 coding DNA: TGTGCCAGCAGTCAGACTAGCGGGAGCGGCAATGAGCAGTTCTTC. Translating gives CASSQTSGSGNEQFF.

The chain joins TRBV7-2 to TRBJ1-1, with TRBD1 identical over 8 bases. Germline V gene lookup returns CDR1 SGHTA and CDR2 FQGNSA. The CDR3 runs to 15 residues. With 5 bases clipped from V and 3 bases from J, the junction kept 8 bases outside the gene matches. CDR3 sequence reads: CASSRQGSLDTEAFF. As DNA, the CDR3 is TGTGCCAGCAGCCGACAGGGGTCCTTGGACACTGAAGCTTTCTTT.

This chain joins TRBV5-6 and TRBJ1-1; D is perhaps TRBD1 (6 bases). This CDR3 contains 13 residues. The germline CDR1 and CDR2 sequences are SGHDT and YYEEEE. The V and J ends lost 2 bases and 8 bases respectively, with 13 bases between them. The chain's CDR3 is CASSFWGQSEAFF. Written as DNA, the CDR3 is TGTGCCAGCAGCTTTTGGGGGCAGTCCGAAGCTTTCTTT.

The CDR3 spells CASSLAPRERETQYF. The CDR3 DNA reads as TGTGCCAGCAGCTTAGCGCCGCGGGAGCGGGAGACCCAGTACTTC. This chain links TRBV7-2 with TRBJ2-5; 7 nucleotides align to TRBD2. Losses at the gene ends were 0 bases for V and 5 bases for J; bases not matched to a gene: 6. The CDR3 is 15 residues long. Looked up from germline, CDR1 is SGHTA and CDR2 is FQGNSA.

V is TRBV28 and J is TRBJ2-1; D is uncertain. Germline V lookup: CDR1 MDHEN, CDR2 SYDVKM. The CDR3 is 16 amino acids. Trimming took off 6 bases at V and 0 bases at J, with 15 bases between the two ends. In DNA form, the CDR3 reads TGTGCCAGCAGCCTGTACCCTATGAGCTCCTACAATGAGCAGTTCTTC. As protein: CASSLYPMSSYNEQFF. The whole variable domain, remainder taken from reference TRBV28 and TRBJ2-1, is DVKVTQSSRYLVKRTGEKVFLECVQDMDHENMFWYRQDPGLGLRLIYFSYDVKMKEKGDIPEGYSVSREKKERFSLILESASTNQTSMYLCASSLYPMSSYNEQFFGPGTRLTVL.

This chain connects TRBV9 to TRBJ2-1; 9 nucleotides align to TRBD2. The CDR3 length is 16 residues. The V gene end was trimmed by 3 bases and the J gene end by 4 bases; junction bases not matched to a gene: 8. Germline V gives CDR1 SGDLS, CDR2 YYNGEE. The CDR3 DNA is TGTGCCAGCAGCGCGTCCGGGACTAGCTTATACAATGAGCAGTTCTTC. It codes for CASSASGTSLYNEQFF.

This chain connects TRBV19 to TRBJ2-2; D remains unclear. The CDR3 has 13 residues. The V end lost 4 bases, the J end lost 5 bases, and 8 bases lay between the germline ends. Germline CDR1 is LNHDA and CDR2 is SQIVND (reference sequence). CDR3 loop: CASSTTLTGELFF. The CDR3 DNA sequence: TGTGCCAGTAGTACGACACTTACCGGGGAGCTGTTTTTT.

The chain combines TRBV5-1 with TRBJ2-1, with D uncertain. Germline CDR1 is SGHRS and CDR2 is YFSETQ. The CDR3 is 14 amino acids. V was clipped by 0 bases and J by 4 bases, with 8 bases between them. The DNA of the CDR3 is TGCGCCAGCAGCTTGGACAGTAAGTACAATGAGCAGTTCTTC. Its translation is CASSLDSKYNEQFF.

The rearrangement uses TRBV10-3 and TRBJ1-2; D ambiguous. The ends were cut back, 8 bases at V and 7 bases at J, with 20 bases in the middle. CDR1 is ENHRY and CDR2 is SYGVKD in the germline V gene. The CDR3 runs to 14 residues. The CDR3 nucleotides read TGTGCCATCCAACCGGCGGGAGATTATCTTGGCTACACCTTC. Translation: CAIQPAGDYLGYTF.

This chain links TRBV6-1 with TRBJ2-1; D is unclear. The CDR3 covers 14 residues. Trimming pared 1 base from V and 3 bases from J, leaving 7 bases between. CDR1 and CDR2 (germline): MNHNS, SASEGT. The chain's CDR3 is CASSEGRSYNEQFF. As DNA, the CDR3 is TGTGCCAGCAGTGAAGGCCGGAGCTACAATGAGCAGTTCTTC.

The rearrangement links TRBV7-3 to TRBJ2-2, with TRBD1 matching 9 bases. Per germline, CDR1 SGHTA and CDR2 FQGTGA. The V gene end was trimmed by 5 bases and the J gene end by 7 bases; junction bases not matched to a gene: 5. CDR3 size: 14 residues. The DNA for the CDR3 is TGTGCCAGCAGCCCGGGACAGGGTCACGGGGAGCTGTTTTTT. Translated, it gives CASSPGQGHGELFF.